The 27 T cell receptor beta chains presented below share a single source sample, sequenced in a study of cytomegalovirus exposure and HLA in healthy donors. Primers: 60 Vbeta forward and 13 Jbeta reverse. Method: immunoSEQ multiplex PCR; TCRdb's copy keeps in-frame clones and lacks some. The sample holds 90,000 to 140,000 clones, around 80% seen once. Sample: PBMCs. The receptors shown here come from a middle-aged man in good health and CMV-seropositive.

V and J are TRBV4-1 and TRBJ2-5; D unresolved. Matching the DNA end better, TRBJ2-7 makes the J call doubtful. The CDR3 contains 13 residues. Germline V gene lookup returns CDR1 MGHRA and CDR2 YSYEKL. The CDR3 DNA is TGCGCCAGCAGCCAAGGCAGGATGTACGAGCAGTACTTC. Translated: CASSQGRMYEQYF.

This sequence joins TRBV6-5 and TRBJ1-4; D might be TRBD1 (6 bases). This CDR3 region has 15 residues. Deletions cut 8 bases from V and 4 bases from J, with 17 bases between. CDR1 is MNHEY, CDR2 SVGAGI, per germline. Written as DNA, the CDR3 is TGTGCCAGCCCCCGACAGGAGGACGGTAATGAAAAACTGTTTTTT. This codes for CASPRQEDGNEKLFF.

This chain connects TRBV5-1 to TRBJ1-1; 8 nucleotides line up with TRBD1. The trim removed 3 bases at V and 0 bases at J, leaving 16 bases unmatched. The CDR3 consists of 19 residues. Looked up from germline, CDR1 is SGHRS and CDR2 is YFSETQ. The CDR3 nucleotides are TGCGCCAGCAGCTCCTTTCCGGGCAGGGGGCAGAGGATGAACACTGAAGCTTTCTTT. This translates into CASSSFPGRGQRMNTEAFF. Supplemented by reference TRBV5-1 and TRBJ1-1, the full variable domain reads KAGVTQTPRYLIKTRGQQVTLSCSPISGHRSVSWYQQTPGQGLQFLFEYFSETQRNKGNFPGRFSGRQFSNSRSEMNVSTLELGDSALYLCASSSFPGRGQRMNTEAFFGQGTRLTVV.

In its sample, this clone was seen a few times. A junction end diverges from the germline sequence, so it may reflect a read error. V is TRBV4-2 and J is TRBJ2-4, with a weak D call TRBD1 (6 bases). The germline V gene encodes CDR1 LGHNA and CDR2 YNFKEQ. This CDR3 has 15 residues. CDR3 sequence reads: CASSPETGIKNSQYF. The DNA of the CDR3 is TGTGCCAGCAGCCCGGAGACAGGTATCAAAAACAGTCAGTACTTC.

The chain couples TRBV4-1 to TRBJ2-1; TRBD2 aligns across 9 bases. Germline values: CDR1 MGHRA, CDR2 YSYEKL. Germline trimming cut 0 bases from V and 9 bases from J; bases unmatched to any gene: 12. This CDR3 comprises 17 residues. The DNA of the CDR3 is TGCGCCAGCAGCCAAGATTCAGAGTGGGGACTAGCTGGTGAGCAGTTCTTC. Translated: CASSQDSEWGLAGEQFF.

The chain joins TRBV15 to TRBJ2-3, with 7 bases aligning to TRBD2. Per germline, CDR1 LNHNV and CDR2 YYDKDF (reference sequence). There are 13 residues in the CDR3. The J segment lost 4 bases and the V segment lost 5 bases, leaving 3 bases of the junction unmatched. CDR3 sequence: CATSGRAADTQYF. CDR3 in DNA: TGTGCCACCAGCGGGAGGGCCGCAGATACGCAGTATTTT.

V and J are TRBV7-2 and TRBJ1-3; possible D gene TRBD1, 6 bases. This CDR3 is 15 amino acids long. V shed 5 bases and J shed 6 bases, with 17 bases lying between them. CDR1 and CDR2 from the germline V gene are SGHTA and FQGNSA. In DNA form, the CDR3 reads TGTGCCAGCAGCCTAGAGGGGGGGGCAGAAAACACCATATATTTT. Amino acid sequence: CASSLEGGAENTIYF.

The V and J genes are TRBV7-6 and TRBJ2-2, with 12 bases aligning to TRBD1. The V gene end was trimmed by 4 bases and the J gene end by 6 bases; junction bases not matched to a gene: 9. The CDR3 totals 17 residues. CDR1 is SGHVS and CDR2 is FNYEAQ in the germline V gene. The CDR3 sequence is CASSSLRDRGLAGELFF. The DNA for the CDR3 is TGTGCCAGCAGCTCCCTCCGGGACAGGGGGCTGGCCGGGGAGCTGTTTTTT.

This rearrangement joins TRBV27 to TRBJ2-2, with a weak D call TRBD1 (5 bases). Deletions cut 8 bases from V and 0 bases from J, with 13 bases between. The germline CDR1 and CDR2 sequences are MNHEY and SMNVEV (reference sequence). The CDR3 length is 15 residues. CDR3 in amino acids: CASGVGLSNTGELFF. The CDR3, as DNA: TGTGCCAGCGGGGTGGGGCTCTCGAACACCGGGGAGCTGTTTTTT.

V usage is TRBV6-5 and J usage is TRBJ2-3; perhaps TRBD1 as D (5 bases). Trimming shortened V by 8 bases and J by 2 bases, and 8 bases separated the two germline ends. The germline V gene has CDR1 MNHEY and CDR2 SVGAGI. The CDR3 runs 12 residues. CDR3 in DNA: TGTGCCAGCTCAGGGCCCACAGATACGCAGTATTTT. Protein product: CASSGPTDTQYF.

V usage is TRBV5-1 and J usage is TRBJ2-7; 9 bases are shared with TRBD2. Germline CDR1 SGHRS, CDR2 YFSETQ. V was pared by 3 bases and J by 6 bases, with 16 bases of the junction left unmatched. The CDR3 runs 17 residues. CDR3 protein: CASSSSGLAGVQGEQYF. The CDR3, as DNA: TGCGCCAGCAGCTCAAGCGGGTTAGCGGGAGTCCAGGGCGAGCAGTACTTC.

The chain combines TRBV28 with TRBJ1-3, with 8 bases fitting TRBD1. Germline trimming cut 4 bases from V and 2 bases from J; bases unmatched to any gene: 4. The CDR3 has 15 residues. Germline V gene lookup returns CDR1 MDHEN and CDR2 SYDVKM. CDR3 amino acids: CASSSQGAAGNTIYF. Here the CDR3 DNA reads TGTGCCAGCAGTTCTCAGGGGGCCGCTGGAAACACCATATATTTT. Combining the CDR3 with reference TRBV28 and TRBJ1-3 gives the whole variable domain DVKVTQSSRYLVKRTGEKVFLECVQDMDHENMFWYRQDPGLGLRLIYFSYDVKMKEKGDIPEGYSVSREKKERFSLILESASTNQTSMYLCASSSQGAAGNTIYFGEGSWLTVV.

This chain links TRBV7-6 with TRBJ2-1; possibly TRBD1 for D (6 bases). The CDR3 has 16 residues. Germline CDR1 is SGHVS and CDR2 is FNYEAQ. Trimming shortened V by 5 bases and J by 1 base, and 15 bases separated the two germline ends. The chain's CDR3 is CASSLTGFRSYNEQFF. For the CDR3, the DNA is TGTGCCAGCAGCCTAACAGGGTTCCGTTCCTACAATGAGCAGTTCTTC.

The chain couples TRBV5-8 to TRBJ2-2; a weak D match, TRBD1 (6 bases). V shed 0 bases and J shed 1 base, with 7 bases lying between them. CDR1 is SGHTS, CDR2 YDEGEE, per germline. This CDR3 has 15 residues. CDR3: CASSLGQENTGELFF. CDR3 nucleotides: TGTGCCAGCAGCTTGGGACAGGAGAACACCGGGGAGCTGTTTTTT.

The V gene is TRBV2, the J gene TRBJ2-2; a possible D gene is TRBD2 (5 bases). The ends were cut back, 2 bases at V and 1 base at J, with 5 bases in the middle. CDR1 is SNHLY, CDR2 FYNNEI, per germline. The CDR3 consists of 14 residues. The CDR3: CASSESGNTGELFF. CDR3 nucleotides: TGTGCCAGCAGTGAAAGCGGGAACACCGGGGAGCTGTTTTTT.

This rearrangement joins TRBV7-9 to TRBJ1-1, with D tentatively TRBD1 (5 bases). V gave up 3 bases and J gave up 10 bases, with 12 bases separating them. CDR1 is SEHNR and CDR2 is FQNEAQ in the germline V gene (reference sequence). The CDR3 totals 12 residues. The CDR3 sequence: CASSLGGGGAFF. CDR3 coding DNA: TGTGCCAGCAGCTTGGGGGGGGGTGGAGCTTTCTTT. The variable domain in full, with the rest retrieved from reference TRBV7-9 and TRBJ1-1, is DTGVSQNPRHKITKRGQNVTFRCDPISEHNRLYWYRQTLGQGPEFLTYFQNEAQLEKSRLLSDRFSAERPKGSFSTLEIQRTEQGDSAMYLCASSLGGGGAFFGQGTRLTVV.

The chain is built from TRBV27 and TRBJ2-7; D is possibly TRBD2 (5 bases). The CDR3 is made up of 14 amino acids. V lost 3 bases and J 7 bases, leaving 16 bases between the germline ends. Germline V CDR1 and CDR2: MNHEY, SMNVEV (reference sequence). This CDR3 reads CASSFRGRREEQYF. CDR3 nucleotide sequence: TGTGCCAGCAGTTTCCGGGGTCGCCGCGAAGAGCAGTACTTC.

The DNA for the CDR3 is TGTGCCAGCAGCGTAGGTCCAGGGATGGCCGGGGAGCTGTTTTTT. Its protein product is CASSVGPGMAGELFF. The chain links TRBV9 to TRBJ2-2; D is perhaps TRBD1 (5 bases). CDR3 length: 15 residues. Per the germline V gene, CDR1 is SGDLS and CDR2 is YYNGEE. V shed 0 bases and J shed 6 bases, with 12 bases lying between them.

The chain joins TRBV7-9 to TRBJ1-1, with 10 bases aligning to TRBD1. The CDR3 loop spans 14 amino acids. J gave up 6 bases and V 4 bases, and 5 bases lay outside the gene matches. Germline V lookup: CDR1 SEHNR, CDR2 FQNEAQ (reference sequence). CDR3: CASSSGTGVAEAFF. The DNA for the CDR3 is TGTGCCAGCAGCTCCGGGACAGGGGTCGCTGAAGCTTTCTTT.

This chain connects TRBV23-1 to TRBJ2-5, with D tentatively TRBD1 (6 bases). Near its end, the DNA agrees better with TRBJ2-7, so the J call may be wrong. TRBV23-1 is assigned to the ORF class and has an uncertain function. The CDR3 covers 13 residues. As DNA, the CDR3 is TGCGCCAGCAGTCAGCCTCAGGGGTACGAGCAGTACTTC. This translates into CASSQPQGYEQYF.

The chain employs TRBV10-3 and TRBJ1-2, with D perhaps TRBD1 (6 bases). CDR1 ENHRY and CDR2 SYGVKD come from the germline V gene. This CDR3 is built from 14 residues. V dropped 10 bases and J dropped 3 bases, with 18 bases sitting between them. In DNA, the CDR3 is TGTGCCACCAAACAGGACAGTCTAGACTATGGCTACACCTTC. Translation: CATKQDSLDYGYTF.

This clone was detected only once. The chain combines TRBV5-4 with TRBJ2-7; TRBD1 matches 7 bases. Germline V gives CDR1 SGHNT, CDR2 YYREEE (reference sequence). The CDR3 spans 13 residues. The V and J ends lost 4 bases and 5 bases, in that order; junction bases with no gene match: 6. In DNA, the CDR3 is TGTGCCAGCAGCGTACAGGGGATAGACGAGCAGTACTTC. Encoded protein: CASSVQGIDEQYF.

The gene calls are TRBV19 and TRBJ2-5; 8 positions agree with TRBD1. Gene TRBJ2-7 matches the end of the DNA better, so the J call may be wrong. This CDR3 has 14 amino acids. Germline lookup yields CDR1 LNHDA and CDR2 SQIVND (reference sequence). This CDR3 reads CASSLGQGDREQYF. The CDR3 nucleotides are TGTGCCAGTAGTCTTGGACAGGGTGACCGCGAGCAGTACTTC.

The chain joins TRBV7-9 to TRBJ2-5; D gene unclear. The J call may not be correct, given that the DNA end is closer to TRBJ2-7. The CDR3 is made up of 13 amino acids. From germline, CDR1 is SEHNR and CDR2 FQNEAQ (reference sequence). The CDR3 coding sequence is TGTGCCAGCAGCTTAGTAGGAGCTTACGAGCAGTACTTC. Translation: CASSLVGAYEQYF.

The J gene is TRBJ2-1, the V gene TRBV2; 12 bases are shared with TRBD2. The germline V gene encodes CDR1 SNHLY and CDR2 FYNNEI. Trimming cost V 6 bases and J 4 bases; bases outside gene matches: 1. CDR3 size: 14 residues. CDR3 DNA sequence: TGTGCCAGCAGGACTAGCGGGAGATACAATGAGCAGTTCTTC. Translating gives CASRTSGRYNEQFF.

The genes are TRBV18 and TRBJ2-3, with D possibly matching TRBD2 (5 bases). Germline V lookup: CDR1 KGHSH, CDR2 LQKENI. The CDR3 runs to 13 residues. Trimming shortened V by 2 bases and J by 4 bases, and 7 bases separated the two germline ends. This CDR3 is CASSPGSSDTQYF. CDR3 DNA: TGTGCCAGCTCACCAGGGAGCTCAGATACGCAGTATTTT.

The chain employs TRBV25-1 and TRBJ2-1; 9 bases align to TRBD2. Germline V gene lookup returns CDR1 MGHDK and CDR2 SYGVNS. This CDR3 contains 13 residues. The V gene end was trimmed by 4 bases and the J gene end by 14 bases; junction bases not matched to a gene: 9. CDR3 nucleotide sequence: TGTGCCAGCAGTGCAGTCGGCGGGAGGGGGGAGTTCTTC. This codes for CASSAVGGRGEFF.